This entry lists 30 T cell receptor beta chains sequenced from one sample in a study of T cells expressing NK-cell markers. TCRdb re-called the 5' RACE reads and shows each CDR3 protein once, DNA omitted. This sample's table reports some 500,000 distinct CDR3 sequences. Sequenced input: blood T cells: a sorted CD56 or NKG2C T cell subset, CD4+ or CD8+ T cells, or bulk PBMC T cells (not recorded which). The receptors originated from a woman aged 50 to 60 in good health.

V and J are TRBV19 and TRBJ1-2; TCRdb names TRBD1, which stays unverified in the absence of DNA. This CDR3 region has 13 residues. Per the germline V gene, CDR1 is LNHDA and CDR2 is SQIVND (reference sequence). This CDR3 reads CASRLLGGYGYTF.

The chain links TRBV7-9 to TRBJ2-4; the D call of TRBD1 rests on TCRdb alone, since no DNA is present to check it. CDR3 size: 18 residues. Germline lookup yields CDR1 SEHNR and CDR2 FQNEAQ (reference sequence). CDR3 loop: CASSLGDRGSLAKNIQYF.

The chain recombines TRBV12-5 with TRBJ2-1; no DNA is available, so the TRBD1 call from TCRdb remains unchecked. Germline lookup yields CDR1 LGHNT and CDR2 FRNRAP. This CDR3 has 15 residues. This chain's CDR3 is CASAPGQDTYNEQFF.

The J gene is TRBJ2-7, the V gene TRBV4-1; the TCRdb D gene call, TRBD2, has no DNA to confirm it. The V gene's germline CDR1 is MGHRA and CDR2 YSYEKL. This CDR3 is 14 amino acids long. CDR3 amino acids: CASSQLLAAYEQYF.

V and J are TRBV29-1 and TRBJ1-1; TCRdb reports TRBD1, a call that lacks DNA to check it against. There are 14 residues in the CDR3. In germline, CDR1 is SQVTM, CDR2 ANQGSEA. The CDR3 sequence: CSTDRGPGNTEAFF.

CDR3 amino acids: CASRTGTPRGNTQYF. This chain links TRBV2 with TRBJ2-3; TCRdb names TRBD2, which stays unverified in the absence of DNA. The germline V gene encodes CDR1 SNHLY and CDR2 FYNNEI. The CDR3 consists of 15 residues.

The J gene is TRBJ2-5, the V gene TRBV3-1; the TRBD1 assignment by TCRdb is unverifiable without DNA. The germline gives CDR1 LGHDT, CDR2 YNNKEL (reference sequence). The CDR3 extends over 13 amino acids. The CDR3 sequence is CASSPSIQGTQYF.

This sequence joins TRBV5-1 and TRBJ2-7; TCRdb proposes TRBD2, but this gene call is untestable without DNA. This CDR3 region has 14 residues. In germline, CDR1 is SGHRS, CDR2 YFSETQ. CDR3: CASSLEAGYYEQYF. The full variable domain, completed using reference TRBV5-1 and TRBJ2-7, is KAGVTQTPRYLIKTRGQQVTLSCSPISGHRSVSWYQQTPGQGLQFLFEYFSETQRNKGNFPGRFSGRQFSNSRSEMNVSTLELGDSALYLCASSLEAGYYEQYFGPGTRLTVT.

V gene TRBV27 combines with J gene TRBJ2-1. The CDR3 totals 14 residues. CDR1 MNHEY and CDR2 SMNVEV come from the germline V gene (reference sequence). CDR3 protein: CASSHFGQNNEQFF.

This chain connects TRBV19 to TRBJ2-3; the D call of TRBD2 rests on TCRdb alone, since no DNA is present to check it. The CDR3 has 15 amino acids. Germline V CDR1 and CDR2: LNHDA, SQIVND (reference sequence). CDR3 amino acids: CASSTWTSGRATQYF.

The chain carries TRBV7-2 and TRBJ1-5. The CDR3 spans 14 residues. CDR1 is SGHTA and CDR2 is FQGNSA in the germline V gene. This chain's CDR3 is CASSRVEGNQPQHF.

The chain couples TRBV11-2 to TRBJ1-2; the D call from TCRdb, TRBD1, cannot be confirmed without DNA. The V gene's germline CDR1 is SGHAT and CDR2 FQNNGV. The CDR3 sequence is 16 residues long. The CDR3: CAGRWVAAGRLYGYTF.

CDR3 sequence reads: CASSLGTSGDLAKNIQYF. This rearrangement joins TRBV5-1 to TRBJ2-4; the TCRdb call, TRBD2, lacks DNA for checking. The CDR3 loop spans 18 amino acids. Germline V gene sequence: CDR1 SGHRS, CDR2 YFSETQ.

The chain carries TRBV20-1 and TRBJ1-4. Germline V gene lookup returns CDR1 DFQATT and CDR2 SNEGSKA (reference sequence). The length of the CDR3 is 15 residues. CDR3 loop: CSARDFGQSNEKLFF.

The chain links TRBV7-2 to TRBJ2-1; TCRdb reports TRBD1, a call that lacks DNA to check it against. Germline V lookup: CDR1 SGHTA, CDR2 FQGNSA. CDR3 size: 15 residues. CDR3: CASSFSRGRFNEQFF.

The chain has TRBV6-2 or TRBV6-3 and TRBJ2-3; TCRdb proposes TRBD2, but this gene call is untestable without DNA. Germline loops: CDR1 MNHEY, CDR2 SVGEGT. This CDR3 is 17 amino acids long. The CDR3 region is CASSPGTSGRGTDTQYF.

CDR3 region: CAISESPQYGYTF. The chain employs TRBV10-3 and TRBJ1-2; TCRdb names TRBD1, which stays unverified in the absence of DNA. In germline, CDR1 is ENHRY, CDR2 SYGVKD. The CDR3 is 13 amino acids.

The chain combines TRBV7-6 with TRBJ2-3; there is no DNA to check the TCRdb D call of TRBD2. The CDR3 loop spans 16 amino acids. Germline CDR1 reads SGHVS; CDR2 reads FNYEAQ. This chain's CDR3 is CASSSLAGVIADTQYF. The variable domain in full, completed from reference TRBV7-6 and TRBJ2-3, reads GAGVSQSPRYKVTKRGQDVALRCDPISGHVSLYWYRQALGQGPEFLTYFNYEAQQDKSGLPNDRFSAERPEGSISTLTIQRTEQRDSAMYRCASSSLAGVIADTQYFGPGTRLTVL.

The rearrangement joins TRBV7-9 to TRBJ2-6; TCRdb returns TRBD1, unconfirmable since there is no DNA. The CDR3 runs 15 residues. CDR1 SEHNR and CDR2 FQNEAQ come from the germline V gene (reference sequence). This CDR3 reads CASSSTGTGANVLTF.

The V call is TRBV20-1, the J call TRBJ2-6; there is no DNA to check the TCRdb D call of TRBD1. The CDR3 is 17 amino acids. Germline V gene data show CDR1 as DFQATT and CDR2 as SNEGSKA (reference sequence). This chain's CDR3 is CSAPWAGGPSGANVLTF.

The chain links TRBV7-6 to TRBJ2-1; the TCRdb D gene call, TRBD2, has no DNA to confirm it. This CDR3 spans 18 amino acids. Germline-derived CDR1 and CDR2 are SGHVS and FNYEAQ. The CDR3 protein is CASSLGFEDPSSYNEQFF.

The chain recombines TRBV10-1 with TRBJ2-2. The germline CDR1 and CDR2 sequences are WNHNN and SYGVQD (reference sequence). The CDR3 covers 13 residues. CDR3 sequence: CASSVRVSGELFF.

CDR3 region: CASSQGIGMNTGELFF. The rearrangement links TRBV3-1 to TRBJ2-2; TCRdb reports TRBD1, a call that lacks DNA to check it against. The CDR3 is 16 residues long. From germline, CDR1 is LGHDT and CDR2 YNNKEL (reference sequence).

The CDR3 sequence is CASGKSLDRPDTQYF. The chain has TRBV7-8 and TRBJ2-3; TCRdb returns TRBD2, unconfirmable since there is no DNA. Germline V CDR1 and CDR2: SGHVS, FQNEAQ. This CDR3 is built from 15 residues.

The rearrangement links TRBV4-2 to TRBJ2-7. Looked up from germline, CDR1 is LGHNA and CDR2 is YNFKEQ. The CDR3 is made up of 12 amino acids. CDR3 residues: CASSQKEYEQYF.

This CDR3 is CASSSGYGYEQYF. The genes are TRBV2 and TRBJ2-7. Germline CDR1 SNHLY, CDR2 FYNNEI. This CDR3 region has 13 residues.

The chain couples TRBV6-6 to TRBJ1-3; TCRdb reports TRBD1, a call that lacks DNA to check it against. Germline V gives CDR1 MNHNY, CDR2 SVGAGI (reference sequence). This CDR3 is built from 19 residues. The CDR3 reads CASTLNRQNRVRSGNTIYF.

The genes are TRBV9 and TRBJ2-1; the D gene TCRdb calls, TRBD1, cannot be checked with no DNA. Germline V gene data show CDR1 as SGDLS and CDR2 as YYNGEE. CDR3 length: 13 residues. The CDR3 sequence: CASSVNPGDEQFF.

This rearrangement joins TRBV12-3 or TRBV12-4 to TRBJ2-1; there is no DNA to check the TCRdb D call of TRBD2. CDR3 length: 16 residues. CDR3 residues: CASSYTGTSGYNEQFF.

The chain joins TRBV11-2 to TRBJ2-2. The CDR3 runs to 12 residues. Germline assignment: CDR1 SGHAT and CDR2 FQNNGV. CDR3 in amino acids: CAIRKHTGELFF.